These 23 T cell receptor beta chains originate from one sample sequenced in a study of blood T cell repertoires in COVID-19. Assay used: immunoSEQ multiplex PCR; TCRdb lists only in-frame clones, some missing. Among 95,000 to 150,000 clones listed, 85% to 90% were seen once. The source material was peripheral blood. These receptors originate from an older man with active or convalescent COVID-19.

This clone has a handful of counts. V usage is TRBV5-1 and J usage is TRBJ2-2, with TRBD1 identical over 7 bases. Per the germline V gene, CDR1 is SGHRS and CDR2 is YFSETQ. After removal of 3 bases from V and 7 bases from J, the junction contained 9 bases not matched to a gene. The CDR3 runs 15 residues. This CDR3 reads CASSSRQGWIGELFF. CDR3 nucleotide sequence: TGCGCCAGCAGCTCCAGACAGGGCTGGATCGGGGAGCTGTTTTTT. The full variable domain, with the rest looked up from reference TRBV5-1 and TRBJ2-2, is KAGVTQTPRYLIKTRGQQVTLSCSPISGHRSVSWYQQTPGQGLQFLFEYFSETQRNKGNFPGRFSGRQFSNSRSEMNVSTLELGDSALYLCASSSRQGWIGELFFGEGSRLTVL.

This chain's CDR3 is CAISESILRDTQYF. CDR3 bases: TGTGCCATCAGTGAGTCGATTCTGAGGGATACGCAGTATTTT. The rearrangement uses TRBV10-3 and TRBJ2-3; D not certain. Between the trimmed V and J ends, which lost 0 bases and 6 bases, there was a span of 10 bases. Per the germline V gene, CDR1 is ENHRY and CDR2 is SYGVKD. There are 14 residues in the CDR3.

This chain connects TRBV18 to TRBJ2-7; D unclear. This CDR3 comprises 11 residues. V lost 3 bases, J lost 5 bases, and 5 bases lay in between. Germline-derived CDR1 and CDR2 are KGHSH and LQKENI. CDR3 sequence: CASSPRDEQYF. The DNA of the CDR3 is TGTGCCAGCTCACCCCGGGACGAGCAGTACTTC. Based on the CDR3 plus reference TRBV18 and TRBJ2-7, the full variable domain is NAGVMQNPRHLVRRRGQEARLRCSPMKGHSHVYWYRQLPEEGLKFMVYLQKENIIDESGMPKERFSAEFPKEGPSILRIQQVVRGDSAAYFCASSPRDEQYFGPGTRLTVT.

V is TRBV6-5 and J is TRBJ2-1, with a weak D call TRBD2 (6 bases). The V gene lost 6 bases and the J gene lost 4 bases, with 16 bases spanning the gap. Germline assignment: CDR1 MNHEY and CDR2 SVGAGI. CDR3 size: 15 residues. This CDR3 is CASSRLGLEYNEQFF. As DNA, the CDR3 is TGTGCCAGCAGCCGACTGGGACTTGAATACAATGAGCAGTTCTTC.

The chain is built from TRBV10-3 and TRBJ2-7; TRBD2 aligns across 9 bases. Germline V gives CDR1 ENHRY, CDR2 SYGVKD. This CDR3 region has 15 residues. Trimming removed 3 bases from V and 6 bases from J; junction bases left unmatched: 9. CDR3 loop: CAISDGAGGVSEQYF. The CDR3 DNA reads TGTGCCATCAGTGACGGAGCGGGAGGTGTTAGCGAGCAGTACTTC.

The chain carries TRBV5-6 and TRBJ2-3, with 9 bases that match TRBD1. CDR1 and CDR2 from the germline V gene are SGHDT and YYEEEE. This CDR3 is built from 15 residues. The V segment lost 0 bases and the J segment 5 bases; nucleotides outside the gene matches: 4. The CDR3 here is CASSLAGQGLDTQYF. CDR3 DNA sequence: TGTGCCAGCAGCTTGGCGGGACAGGGTTTAGATACGCAGTATTTT. The full variable domain, completed using reference TRBV5-6 and TRBJ2-3, is DAGVTQSPTHLIKTRGQQVTLRCSPKSGHDTVSWYQQALGQGPQFIFQYYEEEERQRGNFPDRFSGHQFPNYSSELNVNALLLGDSALYLCASSLAGQGLDTQYFGPGTRLTVL.

J is TRBJ2-3 and V is TRBV7-2; no firm D call. The CDR3 covers 14 residues. The germline V gene has CDR1 SGHTA and CDR2 FQGNSA. V was shortened by 1 base and J by 6 bases, with 11 bases between the two germline ends. The CDR3 coding sequence is TGTGCCAGCAGCTTAGAACAGCCCTGGGATACGCAGTATTTT. As protein: CASSLEQPWDTQYF.

The V call is TRBV11-2, the J call TRBJ2-1, with TRBD2 identical over 14 bases. Per the germline V gene, CDR1 is SGHAT and CDR2 is FQNNGV. Trimming at V came to 2 bases and at J to 9 bases, leaving 9 bases not matched to a gene. The CDR3 is made up of 17 amino acids. The CDR3 is CASSLSWAGLAGVEQFF. The CDR3 DNA is TGTGCCAGCAGCTTATCTTGGGCGGGACTAGCGGGAGTTGAGCAGTTCTTC.

The chain has TRBV10-3 and TRBJ1-5, with TRBD1 as a possible D gene (6 bases). Trimming stripped 10 bases from V and 4 bases from J, with 14 bases between. This CDR3 has 13 amino acids. Germline V lookup: CDR1 ENHRY, CDR2 SYGVKD. This CDR3 reads CATQTGPNQPQHF. The CDR3 nucleotides read TGTGCCACCCAGACAGGCCCGAATCAGCCCCAGCATTTT.

The rearrangement links TRBV5-1 to TRBJ2-3; D possibly uses TRBD1 or TRBD2 (9 bases each). Per the germline V gene, CDR1 is SGHRS and CDR2 is YFSETQ. This CDR3 spans 22 amino acids. V dropped 4 bases and J dropped 2 bases, with 35 bases sitting between them. The CDR3 is CASSRTNTGGVSGRSPTDTQYF. The CDR3, as DNA: TGCGCCAGCAGCCGGACAAATACAGGGGGCGTAAGCGGGAGGTCTCCCACAGATACGCAGTATTTT.

This clone was counted a few times. The J gene is TRBJ2-1, the V gene TRBV6-4; 11 bases are a match to TRBD2. Looked up from germline, CDR1 is MRHNA and CDR2 is SNTAGT. V shed 6 bases, J shed 8 bases, and the junction held 9 bases outside the gene matches. The CDR3 has 15 amino acids. The CDR3 sequence is CASRHQLAGAYEQFF. CDR3 DNA: TGTGCCAGCAGGCACCAACTAGCGGGAGCTTATGAGCAGTTCTTC.

The rearrangement joins TRBV7-6 to TRBJ2-5; 9 nucleotides match TRBD1. Germline assignment: CDR1 SGHVS and CDR2 FNYEAQ. J lost 3 bases, V lost 5 bases, and 7 bases had no gene match. CDR3 length: 15 residues. For the CDR3, the DNA is TGTGCCAGCAGCACCGGACAGGGGCAAAAAGAGACCCAGTACTTC. Translation: CASSTGQGQKETQYF.

V is TRBV19 and J is TRBJ2-7, with a possible D match to TRBD1 (5 bases). CDR1 is LNHDA, CDR2 SQIVND, per germline (reference sequence). CDR3 length equals 15 residues. Trimming stripped 6 bases from V and 2 bases from J, with 17 bases between. The CDR3: CASSSPQTATYEQYF. In DNA, the CDR3 is TGTGCCAGTAGCTCCCCCCAGACAGCCACCTACGAGCAGTACTTC.

In DNA form, the CDR3 reads TGTGCCAGCAGCTTAGACAGGGCTGGCACCGGGGAGCTGTTTTTT. This translates into CASSLDRAGTGELFF. This chain connects TRBV7-7 to TRBJ2-2; D is possibly TRBD1 (6 bases). Trimming shortened V by 1 base and J by 4 bases, and 10 bases separated the two germline ends. This CDR3 is 15 amino acids long. CDR1 SSHAT and CDR2 FNYEAQ come from the germline V gene (reference sequence).

This chain links TRBV6-5 with TRBJ1-2; D is possibly TRBD1 (6 bases). CDR3 length equals 15 residues. The germline V gene encodes CDR1 MNHEY and CDR2 SVGAGI. V shed 0 bases and J shed 3 bases, with 11 bases lying between them. The CDR3 DNA sequence: TGTGCCAGCAGTTACTCGGCCCAGGGGTACTATGGCTACACCTTC. It is translated as CASSYSAQGYYGYTF.

The table lists this clone with a count of one. The chain links TRBV2 to TRBJ1-2, with TRBD1 matching over 7 bases. The CDR3 has 13 amino acids. Germline V lookup: CDR1 SNHLY, CDR2 FYNNEI. Unmatched junction bases numbered 11, after V lost 8 bases and J lost 8 bases. CDR3 loop: CASLLTGVEGYTF. Written as DNA, the CDR3 is TGTGCCAGCCTCCTAACAGGGGTGGAAGGCTACACCTTC.

J is TRBJ2-3 and V is TRBV5-1; weak D call: TRBD2 (7 bases). Trimming took 0 bases from V and 1 from J, leaving 15 bases between them. Germline V gene sequence: CDR1 SGHRS, CDR2 YFSETQ. This CDR3 spans 17 amino acids. DNA of the CDR3: TGCGCCAGCAGCTTGGATTGGGGGGGCGAAGGCACAGATACGCAGTATTTT. This sequence encodes CASSLDWGGEGTDTQYF.

This chain joins TRBV27 and TRBJ2-7; 8 bases line up with TRBD2. The V gene end was trimmed by 1 base and the J gene end by 3 bases; junction bases not matched to a gene: 5. Germline V lookup: CDR1 MNHEY, CDR2 SMNVEV (reference sequence). The CDR3 is 15 residues long. The DNA of the CDR3 is TGTGCCAGCAGTTTATATATTAGCGGGGTCTACGAGCAGTACTTC. Its translation: CASSLYISGVYEQYF.

This rearrangement joins TRBV7-6 to TRBJ2-5; possibly TRBD2 for D (7 bases). The CDR3 runs 16 residues. Deletions cut 1 base from V and 1 base from J, with 13 bases between. Per germline, CDR1 SGHVS and CDR2 FNYEAQ. The CDR3 DNA is TGTGCCAGCAGCTTAGTTGGGCGGGGGCCCCAAGAGACCCAGTACTTC. This codes for CASSLVGRGPQETQYF.

The chain carries TRBV6-5 and TRBJ1-1; D gene ambiguous. The length of the CDR3 is 14 residues. Trimming removed 4 bases at V and 5 bases at J, with 14 bases between. Germline V gene data show CDR1 as MNHEY and CDR2 as SVGAGI. In DNA form, the CDR3 reads TGTGCCAGCAGTTCGCTGGGTCGAGGGACTGAAGCTTTCTTT. Encoded protein: CASSSLGRGTEAFF.

The chain is built from TRBV5-1 and TRBJ1-4; 9 bases map to TRBD1. The germline V gene encodes CDR1 SGHRS and CDR2 YFSETQ. J lost 7 bases, V lost 0 bases, and 4 bases had no gene match. CDR3 length: 15 residues. CDR3 nucleotides: TGCGCCAGCAGCTTGGGAGGACAGGGGAGTGAAAAACTGTTTTTT. Encoded protein: CASSLGGQGSEKLFF.

The chain has TRBV6-1 and TRBJ1-6; the D gene is possibly TRBD1 (5 bases). Trimming pared 3 bases from V and 10 bases from J, leaving 13 bases between. Per germline, CDR1 MNHNS and CDR2 SASEGT. CDR3 length equals 14 residues. The CDR3 loop is CASSDRAVGSPLHF. The CDR3 coding sequence is TGTGCCAGCAGTGACAGGGCGGTAGGGTCACCCCTCCACTTT.

The rearrangement uses TRBV25-1 and TRBJ1-2, with 8 bases lining up with TRBD1. The CDR3 runs 13 residues. After removal of 10 bases from V and 8 bases from J, the junction contained 12 bases not matched to a gene. Per germline, CDR1 MGHDK and CDR2 SYGVNS. In nucleotides, the CDR3 is TGTGCCACCCCGGACAGGGAGCGTGGGGGCTACACCTTC. This encodes CATPDRERGGYTF.